Presented here are 23 T cell receptor beta chains from one specimen sequenced in a study of T cell repertoires in cytomegalovirus infection. Antigens for these TCRs are unknown. In TCRdb, the reads were re-called with MiXCR into one record per CDR3 protein. Of approximately 6,100 distinct CDR3 sequences listed, 45% to 55% are singletons. Sequenced sample: PBMCs, sequenced either directly or after in vitro stimulation (not recorded which). These receptors originate from a human donor in good health (CMV status not recorded). Some clones in this sample may be carry-over from other donors' samples.

This clonotype was observed at least ten times. This CDR3 is CASSFPGWGQPQHF. CDR3 coding DNA: TGTGCCAGCAGCTTCCCAGGGTGGGGCCAGCCCCAGCATTTT. The chain joins TRBV7-2 to TRBJ1-5, with a possible D match to TRBD1 (5 bases). The germline V gene encodes CDR1 SGHTA and CDR2 FQGNSA. Trimming removed 3 bases from V and 7 bases from J, with 13 bases in between. This CDR3 region has 14 residues.

CDR3 region: CASSYHSFGNTIYF. The CDR3 DNA is TGTGCCAGCAGTTACCACAGTTTTGGAAACACCATATATTTT. The chain recombines TRBV12-3 or TRBV12-4 with TRBJ1-3, with unresolved D. The V end lost 4 bases, the J end lost 3 bases, and 10 bases lay between the germline ends. The CDR3 has 14 residues.

Regarding this clonotype: Possible read error: a much larger clone is one base away. The chain joins TRBV10-3 to TRBJ2-3; 7 bases map to TRBD2. This CDR3 is 13 amino acids long. Trimming removed 11 bases from V and 7 bases from J; junction bases left unmatched: 12. Germline-derived CDR1 and CDR2 are ENHRY and SYGVKD. The CDR3 loop reads CAAKVTSSNTQYF. CDR3 bases: TGTGCCGCAAAAGTGACTAGCTCAAATACGCAGTATTTT.

For this clonotype: The CDR3 carries no conserved terminal phenylalanine or tryptophan, so it likely arises from a read error. CDR3 sequence: CASSMVQTNQPQHC. In DNA, the CDR3 is TGTGCCAGCAGCATGGTACAAACGAATCAGCCCCAGCATTGT. The chain combines TRBV6-5 with TRBJ1-5; D is undetermined. V lost 6 bases and J lost 4, with 13 bases in between. In germline, CDR1 is MNHEY, CDR2 SVGAGI. CDR3 length: 14 amino acids.

This sequence joins TRBV11-2 and TRBJ2-2; no clear D. This CDR3 is 15 amino acids long. Germline V gene sequence: CDR1 SGHAT, CDR2 FQNNGV. Deletions cut 5 bases from V and 3 bases from J, with 13 bases between. CDR3 protein: CASSLLQSDTGELFF. The DNA for the CDR3 is TGTGCCAGCAGCCTTCTACAGTCGGACACCGGGGAGCTGTTTTTT.

This sequence joins TRBV29-1 and TRBJ1-5; TRBD1 matches at 7 bases. Germline CDR1 is SQVTM and CDR2 is ANQGSEA. The CDR3 sequence is 13 residues long. The ends lost 6 bases at V and 3 bases at J; junction bases unmatched: 5. The CDR3 protein is CSVLGQPNQPQHF. CDR3 sequence (DNA): TGCAGCGTCCTGGGACAGCCCAATCAGCCCCAGCATTTT.

With respect to this clonotype: A read error may account for a junction end that differs from germline. The genes are TRBV7-8 and TRBJ2-7; D is possibly TRBD1 (6 bases). The CDR3 covers 14 residues. From germline, CDR1 is SGHVS and CDR2 FQNEAQ. The DNA of the CDR3 is TGTGCCAGAAGCTGGGACACCCCTGTAGACGAGCAGGACTTC. Amino acids: CARSWDTPVDEQDF.

A word on this clonotype: Without the conserved terminal phenylalanine or tryptophan, this CDR3 likely stems from a read error. The gene calls are TRBV7-2 and TRBJ1-5; 7 bases are a match to TRBD1. V trimming: 7 bases; J trimming: 3 bases; junction bases outside the gene matches: 9. Looked up from germline, CDR1 is SGHTA and CDR2 is FQGNSA. This CDR3 is 15 amino acids long. The CDR3 spells CASITGTAINQPQHL. The CDR3 DNA reads as TGTGCCAGCATCACCGGGACAGCTATCAATCAGCCCCAGCATTTG.

Remarks on this clonotype: Because the CDR3 is missing its conserved closing phenylalanine or tryptophan, this is likely a read error. The chain recombines TRBV7-2 with TRBJ1-2; 9 bases are shared with TRBD1. The CDR3 length is 14 residues. The ends lost 2 bases at V and 8 bases at J; junction bases unmatched: 6. Germline lookup yields CDR1 SGHTA and CDR2 FQGNSA. This CDR3 reads CASSLPAGTGGYTL. CDR3 nucleotides: TGTGCCAGCAGCTTACCAGCCGGGACAGGGGGCTACACCTTA.

The chain couples TRBV7-8 to TRBJ2-7, with D perhaps matching TRBD1 or TRBD2 (5 bases each). The CDR3 spans 14 residues. Trimming shortened V by 3 bases and J by 10 bases, and 19 bases separated the two germline ends. Per germline, CDR1 SGHVS and CDR2 FQNEAQ. The CDR3 here is CASSLDTPVDYQYF. As DNA, the CDR3 is TGTGCCAGCAGCTTGGACACCCCTGTCGACTATCAGTACTTC. Full variable domain (rest looked up from reference TRBV7-8 and TRBJ2-7): GAGVSQSPRYKVAKRGQDVALRCDPISGHVSLFWYQQALGQGPEFLTYFQNEAQLDKSGLPSDRFFAERPEGSVSTLKIQRTQQEDSAVYLCASSLDTPVDYQYFGPGTRLTVT.

Comment on this clonotype: In this CDR3 the conserved last residue, phenylalanine or tryptophan, is missing, so a read error is likely. This chain uses TRBV28 with TRBJ2-1; the D is unclear. Germline V gene lookup returns CDR1 MDHEN and CDR2 SYDVKM. This CDR3 has 12 residues. CDR3 in amino acids: CASSPVSNDQFC. CDR3 coding DNA: TGTGCCAGCAGCCCAGTGTCAAATGATCAGTTCTGC.

This clonotype was seen a handful of times. The chain combines TRBV7-2 with TRBJ2-3, with 10 bases that match TRBD2. This CDR3 comprises 15 residues. J lost 4 bases, V lost 5 bases, and 6 bases had no gene match. Germline assignment: CDR1 SGHTA and CDR2 FQGNSA. The CDR3 region is CASSPGTSVPDTQYF. In DNA, the CDR3 is TGTGCCAGCAGCCCCGGGACTAGCGTCCCAGATACGCAGTATTTT.

Regarding this clonotype: A read error may be the cause here, since a much bigger clone is one base away. Written as DNA, the CDR3 is TGCAGTGGCCCAGATCCCCCTGGGGCCAACGTCCTGACTTTC. Protein product: CSGPDPPGANVLTF. This chain joins TRBV20-1 and TRBJ2-6; D gene ambiguous. There are 14 residues in the CDR3. The V end lost 7 bases, the J end lost 2 bases, and 12 bases lay between the germline ends. From germline, CDR1 is DFQATT and CDR2 SNEGSKA (reference sequence).

A note on this clonotype: At one end the junction does not follow the germline gene, possibly because of a read error. The chain couples TRBV28 to TRBJ2-1; 9 bases agree with TRBD1. CDR3 length: 12 residues. Germline CDR1 MDHEN, CDR2 SYDVKM. CDR3 nucleotide sequence: TGTGCCAGCAGTTTCGGGACAGGGCGTCATTTATTC. It specifies CASSFGTGRHLF.

The chain is built from TRBV12-3 or TRBV12-4 and TRBJ1-1; 8 bases match TRBD1. This CDR3 is 14 amino acids long. Unmatched junction bases numbered 7, after V lost 4 bases and J lost 6 bases. The CDR3 bases are TGTGCCAGCAGTTCCGGACAGGGTTGGGCTGAAGCTTTCTTT. Translation gives CASSSGQGWAEAFF.

There are many counts of this clonotype. The chain joins TRBV7-9 to TRBJ2-7; 7 nucleotides line up with TRBD2. This CDR3 has 22 residues. Trimming at V came to 5 bases and at J to 3 bases, leaving 31 bases not matched to a gene. CDR1 and CDR2 (germline): SEHNR, FQNEAQ (reference sequence). The CDR3 DNA follows: TGTGCCAGCAGCCCCCCACGTGGTCAACCACCAGGACGGGAGGTGCAAGGCTACGAGCAGTACTTC. This encodes CASSPPRGQPPGREVQGYEQYF.

For this clonotype: Mismatch with germline at one junction end may stem from a read error. The V call is TRBV6-1, the J call TRBJ1-1, with no clear D. The length of the CDR3 is 14 residues. Germline CDR1 and CDR2: MNHNS and SASEGT. CDR3 amino acids: CDISSPEPNTEAFF. In nucleotides, the CDR3 is TGTGACATCAGTTCCCCAGAACCGAACACTGAAGCGTTCTTT.

This chain joins TRBV7-6 and TRBJ1-6, with D uncertain. Trimming left V 5 bases short and J 9 bases short, with 8 bases between. The CDR3 spans 12 residues. The germline gives CDR1 SGHVS, CDR2 FNYEAQ. For the CDR3, the DNA is TGTGCCAGCAGCAGATATGGTTCACCCCTCCACTTT. Its translation is CASSRYGSPLHF.

The gene calls are TRBV12-3 or TRBV12-4 and TRBJ2-1, with 14 bases identical to TRBD2. Losses at the gene ends were 0 bases for V and 4 bases for J; bases not matched to a gene: 11. This CDR3 is built from 20 residues. The CDR3 DNA sequence: TGTGCCAGCAGTTTAGCGGAGGGACTAGCGGGAGTCCCGATTTACAATGAGCAGTTCTTC. Translating it yields CASSLAEGLAGVPIYNEQFF.

This clonotype came up a few times. The chain couples TRBV7-9 to TRBJ1-1; D is unclear. Trimming stripped 3 bases from V and 5 bases from J, with 16 bases between. The CDR3 runs to 15 residues. The V gene's germline CDR1 is SEHNR and CDR2 FQNEAQ (reference sequence). This CDR3 reads CASSFYSGGDTEAFF. For the CDR3, the DNA is TGTGCCAGCAGCTTCTACTCCGGAGGAGATACTGAAGCTTTCTTT.

The V gene is TRBV7-2, the J gene TRBJ2-5; 8 nucleotides match TRBD2. V was pared by 2 bases and J by 7 bases, with 21 bases of the junction left unmatched. This CDR3 spans 19 amino acids. CDR1 is SGHTA and CDR2 is FQGNSA in the germline V gene. The DNA of the CDR3 is TGTGCCAGCAGCTTAAGAGGAGCTAGCGGGCGACCCGCAGGGGTGACCCAGTACTTC. Translating gives CASSLRGASGRPAGVTQYF.

Details on this clonotype: Mismatch with germline at one junction end may stem from a read error. V and J are TRBV7-2 and TRBJ2-5; tentatively, D is TRBD2 (6 bases). Germline loops: CDR1 SGHTA, CDR2 FQGNSA. CDR3 length: 19 residues. In DNA, the CDR3 is TGTGCCAGCAGCTTAAGAGGAGCTATCGGGAGACCCGAAGGGGATACCAAGTGCTTC. This translates into CASSLRGAIGRPEGDTKCF. The full variable domain, completed using reference TRBV7-2 and TRBJ2-5, is GAGVSQSPSNKVTEKGKDVELRCDPISGHTALYWYRQSLGQGLEFLIYFQGNSAPDKSGLPSDRFSAERTGGSVSTLTIQRTQQEDSAVYLCASSLRGAIGRPEGDTKCFGPGTRLLVL.

This clonotype came up a few times. This CDR3 fails to terminate in the conserved phenylalanine or tryptophan, so it likely reflects a read error. No DNA is shown, since the ends of the CDR3 on it are uncertain; the CDR3 is the one TCRdb lists. The rearrangement joins TRBV7-2 to TRBJ1-5; TRBD1, the D gene given by the table, was not confirmed from the DNA. A total of 15 residues make up the CDR3, ends included. Germline V CDR1 and CDR2: SGHTA, FQGNSA. CDR3 protein: CASSPGTASNQPQNT.